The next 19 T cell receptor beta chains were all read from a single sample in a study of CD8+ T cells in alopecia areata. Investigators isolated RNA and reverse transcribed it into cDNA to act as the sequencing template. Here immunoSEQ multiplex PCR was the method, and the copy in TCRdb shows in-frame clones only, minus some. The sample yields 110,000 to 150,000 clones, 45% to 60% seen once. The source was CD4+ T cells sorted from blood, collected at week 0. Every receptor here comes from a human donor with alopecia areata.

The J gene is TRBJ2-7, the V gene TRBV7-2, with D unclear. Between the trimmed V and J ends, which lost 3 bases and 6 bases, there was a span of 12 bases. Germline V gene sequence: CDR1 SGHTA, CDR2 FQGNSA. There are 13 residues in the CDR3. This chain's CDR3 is CASSFELVGEQYF. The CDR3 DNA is TGTGCCAGCAGCTTCGAATTGGTCGGCGAGCAGTACTTC.

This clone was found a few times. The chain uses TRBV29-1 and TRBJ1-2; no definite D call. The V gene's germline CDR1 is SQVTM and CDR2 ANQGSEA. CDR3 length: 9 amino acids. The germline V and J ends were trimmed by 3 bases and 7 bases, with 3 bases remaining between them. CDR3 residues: CSVEGGYTF. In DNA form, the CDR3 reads TGCAGCGTTGAGGGTGGCTACACCTTC.

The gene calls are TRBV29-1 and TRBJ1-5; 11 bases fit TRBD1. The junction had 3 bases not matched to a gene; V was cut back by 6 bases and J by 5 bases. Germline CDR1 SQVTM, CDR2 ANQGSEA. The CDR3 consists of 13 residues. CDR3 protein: CSVGQGADQPQHF. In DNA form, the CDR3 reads TGCAGCGTCGGACAGGGGGCTGATCAGCCCCAGCATTTT.

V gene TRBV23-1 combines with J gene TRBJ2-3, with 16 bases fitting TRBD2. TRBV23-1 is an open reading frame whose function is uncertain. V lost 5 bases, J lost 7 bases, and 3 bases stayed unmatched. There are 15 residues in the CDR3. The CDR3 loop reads CASSGTSGRAYTQYF. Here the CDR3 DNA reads TGCGCCAGCAGTGGGACTAGCGGGAGGGCATATACGCAGTATTTT.

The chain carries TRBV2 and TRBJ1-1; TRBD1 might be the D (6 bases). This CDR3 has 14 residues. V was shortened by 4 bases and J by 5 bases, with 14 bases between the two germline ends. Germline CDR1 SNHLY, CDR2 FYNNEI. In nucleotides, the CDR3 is TGTGCCAGCAGTGTACAGGGAGTTAGTACTGAAGCTTTCTTT. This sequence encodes CASSVQGVSTEAFF.

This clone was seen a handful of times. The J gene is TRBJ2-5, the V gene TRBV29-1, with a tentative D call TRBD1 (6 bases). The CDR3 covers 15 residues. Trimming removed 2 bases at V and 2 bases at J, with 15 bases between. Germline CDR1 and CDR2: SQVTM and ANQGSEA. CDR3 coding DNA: TGCAGCGTTGAAAGGCAGGGGTCGAGGCAAGAGACCCAGTACTTC. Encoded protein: CSVERQGSRQETQYF.

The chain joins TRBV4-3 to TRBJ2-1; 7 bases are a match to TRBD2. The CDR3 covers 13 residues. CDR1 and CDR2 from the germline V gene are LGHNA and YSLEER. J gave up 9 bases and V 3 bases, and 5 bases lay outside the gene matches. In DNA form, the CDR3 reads TGCGCCAGCAGCCACACTAGCGTTGGTGAGCAGTTCTTC. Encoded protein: CASSHTSVGEQFF.

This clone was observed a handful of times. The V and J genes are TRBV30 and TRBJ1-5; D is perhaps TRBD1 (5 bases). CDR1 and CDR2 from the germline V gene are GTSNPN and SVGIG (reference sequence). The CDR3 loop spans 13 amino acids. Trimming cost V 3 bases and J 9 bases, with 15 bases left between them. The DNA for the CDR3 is TGTGCCTGGAGCGCTCGGGGCCTCGGGCCCCAGCATTTT. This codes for CAWSARGLGPQHF.

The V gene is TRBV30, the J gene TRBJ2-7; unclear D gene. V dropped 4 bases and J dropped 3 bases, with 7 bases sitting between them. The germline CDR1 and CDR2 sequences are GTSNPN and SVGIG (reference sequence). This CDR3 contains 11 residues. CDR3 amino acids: CAWKGLYEQYF. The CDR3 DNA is TGTGCCTGGAAGGGCCTCTACGAGCAGTACTTC.

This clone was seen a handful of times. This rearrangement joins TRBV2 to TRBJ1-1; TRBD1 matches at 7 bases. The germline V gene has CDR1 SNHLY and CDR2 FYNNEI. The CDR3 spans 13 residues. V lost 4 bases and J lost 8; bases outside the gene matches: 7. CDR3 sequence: CASSVLGGREAFF. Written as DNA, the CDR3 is TGTGCCAGCAGTGTCCTAGGGGGCAGGGAAGCTTTCTTT. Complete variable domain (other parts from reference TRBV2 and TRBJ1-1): EPEVTQTPSHQVTQMGQEVILRCVPISNHLYFYWYRQILGQKVEFLVSFYNNEISEKSEIFDDQFSVERPDGSNFTLKIRSTKLEDSAMYFCASSVLGGREAFFGQGTRLTVV.

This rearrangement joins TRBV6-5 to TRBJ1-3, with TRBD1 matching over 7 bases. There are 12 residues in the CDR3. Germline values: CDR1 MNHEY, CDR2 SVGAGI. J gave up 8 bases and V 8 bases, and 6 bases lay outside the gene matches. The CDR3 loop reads CASGNRGHTIYF. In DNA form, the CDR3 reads TGTGCCAGCGGGAACAGGGGTCACACCATATATTTT.

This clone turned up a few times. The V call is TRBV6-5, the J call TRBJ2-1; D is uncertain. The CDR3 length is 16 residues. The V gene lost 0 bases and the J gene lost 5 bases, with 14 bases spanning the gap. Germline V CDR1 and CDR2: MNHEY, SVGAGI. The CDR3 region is CASSYSPLSGHNEQFF. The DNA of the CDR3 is TGTGCCAGCAGTTACTCCCCACTCTCTGGCCACAATGAGCAGTTCTTC.

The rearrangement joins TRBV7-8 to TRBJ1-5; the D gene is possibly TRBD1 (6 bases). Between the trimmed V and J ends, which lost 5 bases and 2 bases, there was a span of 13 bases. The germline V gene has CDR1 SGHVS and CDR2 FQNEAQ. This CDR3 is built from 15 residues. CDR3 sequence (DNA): TGTGCCAGCAGCCCTAACAGGGACGGCAATCAGCCCCAGCATTTT. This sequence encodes CASSPNRDGNQPQHF.

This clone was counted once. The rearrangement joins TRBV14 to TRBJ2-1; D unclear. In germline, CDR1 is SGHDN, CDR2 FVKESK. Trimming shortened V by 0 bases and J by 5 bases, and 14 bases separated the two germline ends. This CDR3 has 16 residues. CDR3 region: CASSQDVGRNNNEQFF. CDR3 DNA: TGTGCCAGCAGCCAAGATGTGGGCCGAAATAACAATGAGCAGTTCTTC.

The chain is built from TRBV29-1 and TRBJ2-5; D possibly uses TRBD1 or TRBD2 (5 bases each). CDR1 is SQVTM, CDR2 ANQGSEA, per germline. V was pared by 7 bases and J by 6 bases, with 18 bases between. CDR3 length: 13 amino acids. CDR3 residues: CSAAWDPRQTQYF. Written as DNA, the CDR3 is TGCAGCGCTGCCTGGGACCCAAGACAGACCCAGTACTTC. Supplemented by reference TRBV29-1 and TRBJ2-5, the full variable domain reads SAVISQKPSRDICQRGTSLTIQCQVDSQVTMMFWYRQQPGQSLTLIATANQGSEATYESGFVIDKFPISRPNLTFSTLTVSNMSPEDSSIYLCSAAWDPRQTQYFGPGTRLLVL.

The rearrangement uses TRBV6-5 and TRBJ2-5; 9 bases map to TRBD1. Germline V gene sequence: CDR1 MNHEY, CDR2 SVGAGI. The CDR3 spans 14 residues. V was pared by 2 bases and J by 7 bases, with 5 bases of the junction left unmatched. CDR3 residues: CASSYGTGPGTQYF. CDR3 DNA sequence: TGTGCCAGCAGTTACGGGACAGGGCCTGGGACCCAGTACTTC.

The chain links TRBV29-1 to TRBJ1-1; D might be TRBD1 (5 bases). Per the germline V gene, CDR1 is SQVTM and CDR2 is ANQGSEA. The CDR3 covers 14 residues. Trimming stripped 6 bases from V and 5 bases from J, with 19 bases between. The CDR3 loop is CSVRGQTEHTEAFF. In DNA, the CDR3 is TGCAGCGTCCGTGGACAAACAGAACATACTGAAGCTTTCTTT.

The CDR3 DNA sequence: TGTGCCAGCAGTTACTGGAGGAACACAGATACGCAGTATTTT. Amino acid sequence: CASSYWRNTDTQYF. The rearrangement links TRBV6-5 to TRBJ2-3; D is perhaps TRBD2 (5 bases). This CDR3 spans 14 amino acids. Per germline, CDR1 MNHEY and CDR2 SVGAGI. V was clipped by 1 base and J by 2 bases, with 7 bases between them.

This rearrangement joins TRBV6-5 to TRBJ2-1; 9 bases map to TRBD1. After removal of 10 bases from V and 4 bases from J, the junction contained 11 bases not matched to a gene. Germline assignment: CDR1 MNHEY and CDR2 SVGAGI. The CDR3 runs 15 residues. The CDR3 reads CAIREGDRDYNEQFF. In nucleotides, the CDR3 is TGTGCCATCAGGGAGGGGGACAGGGATTACAATGAGCAGTTCTTC.